Listed here are 14 T cell receptor beta chains from one sample, sequenced in a study of cytotoxic CD8 clonotypes in ibrutinib-treated CLL. Assay used: immunoSEQ multiplex PCR; TCRdb lists only in-frame clones, some missing. Of about 68,000 clones listed, about two thirds are singletons. This specimen consisted of PBMCs, obtained after 12 months of ibrutinib treatment. Receptors originate from a human donor with chronic lymphocytic leukemia.

The sample holds many counts of this clone. This rearrangement joins TRBV19 to TRBJ2-4; D is unclear. Trimming shortened V by 4 bases and J by 6 bases, and 16 bases separated the two germline ends. Germline-derived CDR1 and CDR2 are LNHDA and SQIVND (reference sequence). The CDR3 totals 15 residues. The CDR3 DNA is TGTGCCAGTAGTACTCCAGGATCTCGAGGAAACATTCAGTACTTC. This gives the protein CASSTPGSRGNIQYF.

This clone has more than one count but fewer than ten. V gene TRBV11-2 combines with J gene TRBJ2-3; D might be TRBD1 (6 bases). V lost 4 bases and J lost 6, with 14 bases in between. The CDR3 contains 14 residues. CDR1 SGHAT and CDR2 FQNNGV come from the germline V gene. CDR3 sequence reads: CASSSNRVADTQYF. The DNA of the CDR3 is TGTGCCAGCAGCTCCAACAGGGTAGCGGATACGCAGTATTTT.

This rearrangement joins TRBV11-2 to TRBJ2-7; the D gene is possibly TRBD2 (7 bases). V was clipped by 5 bases and J by 3 bases, with 26 bases between them. Per germline, CDR1 SGHAT and CDR2 FQNNGV. There are 18 residues in the CDR3. The CDR3 bases are TGTGCCAGCAGCCCTAGGCTGGGGGGGCAGGGAGGGGGCTACGAGCAGTACTTC. Translating gives CASSPRLGGQGGGYEQYF. The full variable domain, its missing parts supplied by reference TRBV11-2 and TRBJ2-7, is EAGVAQSPRYKIIEKRQSVAFWCNPISGHATLYWYQQILGQGPKLLIQFQNNGVVDDSQLPKDRFSAERLKGVDSTLKIQPAKLEDSAVYLCASSPRLGGQGGGYEQYFGPGTRLTVT.

This clone has a handful of counts. This chain uses TRBV2 with TRBJ2-7; 11 bases match TRBD2. CDR3 length equals 14 residues. The germline V gene has CDR1 SNHLY and CDR2 FYNNEI. Trimming at V came to 7 bases and at J to 3 bases, leaving 5 bases not matched to a gene. DNA of the CDR3: TGTGCCAGCACTCCGGGACTAGCGGTCTACGAGCAGTACTTC. Translated, it gives CASTPGLAVYEQYF. Using reference TRBV2 and TRBJ2-7 for the parts outside the CDR3, the full variable domain is EPEVTQTPSHQVTQMGQEVILRCVPISNHLYFYWYRQILGQKVEFLVSFYNNEISEKSEIFDDQFSVERPDGSNFTLKIRSTKLEDSAMYFCASTPGLAVYEQYFGPGTRLTVT.

The V call is TRBV6-5, the J call TRBJ2-3; 7 bases are shared with TRBD1. In germline, CDR1 is MNHEY, CDR2 SVGAGI. This CDR3 has 12 residues. Losses at the gene ends were 5 bases for V and 6 bases for J; bases not matched to a gene: 2. CDR3 region: CASSTGVDTQYF. CDR3 DNA sequence: TGTGCCAGCAGTACAGGGGTGGATACGCAGTATTTT.

V gene TRBV5-4 combines with J gene TRBJ2-3; D unclear. Germline values: CDR1 SGHNT, CDR2 YYREEE (reference sequence). Trimming left V 2 bases short and J 1 base short, with 11 bases between. CDR3 length: 15 amino acids. In DNA, the CDR3 is TGTGCCAGCAGCTTCTCGGCTGCTGGCACAGATACGCAGTATTTT. Encoded protein: CASSFSAAGTDTQYF.

In its sample, this clone was seen a few times. V is TRBV19 and J is TRBJ2-7; 11 bases fit TRBD1. V shed 5 bases, J shed 4 bases, and the junction held 7 bases outside the gene matches. Germline-derived CDR1 and CDR2 are LNHDA and SQIVND (reference sequence). The length of the CDR3 is 15 residues. As DNA, the CDR3 is TGTGCCAGTAGTGCCCGGACAGGGGGCGATTACGAGCAGTACTTC. It translates to CASSARTGGDYEQYF.

This rearrangement joins TRBV2 to TRBJ2-5, with a possible D match to TRBD2 (6 bases). Germline lookup yields CDR1 SNHLY and CDR2 FYNNEI. The CDR3 runs to 14 residues. Trimming removed 7 bases from V and 1 base from J, with 13 bases in between. CDR3 nucleotides: TGTGCCAGCAACATTTTAGCGGCCCAAGAGACCCAGTACTTC. Amino acid sequence: CASNILAAQETQYF.

V gene TRBV7-2 combines with J gene TRBJ2-7; D uncertain. Germline V gives CDR1 SGHTA, CDR2 FQGNSA. The CDR3 spans 13 residues. Trimming removed 8 bases from V and 3 bases from J, with 14 bases in between. CDR3 sequence reads: CASSSADFYEQYF. The CDR3 DNA reads as TGTGCCAGCTCTTCAGCCGACTTCTACGAGCAGTACTTC.

The chain carries TRBV10-3 and TRBJ1-2; D uncertain. V lost 0 bases and J lost 0, with 8 bases in between. Germline CDR1 reads ENHRY; CDR2 reads SYGVKD. The CDR3 extends over 15 amino acids. The CDR3 reads CAISESGIANYGYTF. For the CDR3, the DNA is TGTGCCATCAGTGAGTCTGGAATCGCTAACTATGGCTACACCTTC.

This clone has a handful of counts. This chain uses TRBV7-3 with TRBJ1-5, with 9 bases identical to TRBD1. The V segment lost 5 bases and the J segment 7 bases; nucleotides outside the gene matches: 3. The CDR3 extends over 13 amino acids. Germline V gene sequence: CDR1 SGHTA, CDR2 FQGTGA. In nucleotides, the CDR3 is TGTGCCAGCAGCCTGGACAGGGGCCAGCCCCAGCATTTT. The encoded protein is CASSLDRGQPQHF.

The gene calls are TRBV6-4 and TRBJ2-4, with unresolved D. The germline gives CDR1 MRHNA, CDR2 SNTAGT. V shed 2 bases and J shed 0 bases, with 26 bases lying between them. CDR3 length equals 21 residues. The CDR3 DNA follows: TGTGCCAGCAGTGACCACTCGCTTGGACCTGACCCTGTGATAGCCAAAAACATTCAGTACTTC. Translating it yields CASSDHSLGPDPVIAKNIQYF.

This chain uses TRBV19 with TRBJ2-2; D is unresolved. The CDR3 consists of 15 residues. Germline CDR1 is LNHDA and CDR2 is SQIVND (reference sequence). The germline V and J ends were trimmed by 4 bases and 3 bases, with 12 bases remaining between them. The CDR3: CASSKPRGHTGELFF. The CDR3 DNA reads as TGTGCCAGTAGTAAACCTCGTGGGCACACCGGGGAGCTGTTTTTT.

The V call is TRBV27, the J call TRBJ2-1; D gene uncertain. The CDR3 has 15 amino acids. Germline CDR1 reads MNHEY; CDR2 reads SMNVEV (reference sequence). V was shortened by 5 bases and J by 6 bases, with 17 bases between the two germline ends. CDR3 DNA: TGTGCCAGCAGTCCCCCCCTGGGCAGTTTCAATGAGCAGTTCTTC. Translated, it gives CASSPPLGSFNEQFF.